This is a list of T cell receptor beta chains from one sample in a study of T cells in Graves' hyperthyroidism and ophthalmopathy. TCRdb redid the calling of the multiplex PCR reads with MiXCR, one entry per CDR3 protein. The top ten hold more than 7% of the sample, which has about 840,000 distinct CDR3 sequences, over 35% seen once. Sample: blood. The receptors come from a man aged 18 to 30 with Graves' hyperthyroidism. The CDR3 runs from the conserved cysteine through the conserved F or W.

>TRBV5-5|TRBJ2-7
CASRALAGAGGEQYF
>TRBV7-2|TRBJ1-4
CASSPGQGSKLFF
>TRBV10-2|TRBJ2-7
CASSYGPGVYEQYF
>TRBV7-2|TRBJ2-7
CASSLSGLFDEQYF
>TRBV7-8|TRBJ2-5
CASSSPEGTGYQETQYF
>TRBV6-1|TRBJ2-7
CASSSQDEQYF
>TRBV12-3/TRBV12-4|TRBJ1-2
CASSLWQGIDGYTF
>TRBV7-3|TRBJ2-2
CASTPGEAANTGELFF
>TRBV19|TRBJ1-1
CASAGTGGMNTEAFF
>TRBV29-1|TRBJ2-5
CSVRASGQETQYF
>TRBV7-2|TRBJ1-2
CTSSQDRQGRGYTF
>TRBV7-9|TRBJ1-5
CASARGNHQPQHF
>TRBV25-1|TRBJ1-6
CASTGSGYSPLHF
>TRBV5-4|TRBJ1-4
CASSLIDRENEKLFF
>TRBV7-9|TRBJ1-1
CASSFGQMNTEAFF
>TRBV7-9|TRBJ2-6
CASSLGPGQGTGANVLTF
>TRBV28|TRBJ2-6
CASSTSPSGANVLTF
>TRBV19|TRBJ1-5
CASRSAQGGNQPQHF
>TRBV15|TRBJ2-5
CATSRGSNTQETQYF
>TRBV7-9|TRBJ2-7
CASSLEGQYF
>TRBV20-1|TRBJ2-7
CSARVGGEPSYEQYF
>TRBV12-3/TRBV12-4|TRBJ2-5
CASSLGAGETQYF
>TRBV29-1|TRBJ1-1
CSVEGTGQGATEAFF
>TRBV29-1|TRBJ2-2
CSVWASGRFEGTGELFF
>TRBV6-5|TRBJ1-4
CASSSIDEKLFF
>TRBV9|TRBJ2-7
CASSNTESYEQYF
>TRBV19|TRBJ2-2
CASSLKPSNTGELFF
>TRBV4-3|TRBJ2-7
CASSQELGGGGYEQYF
>TRBV20-1|TRBJ1-1
CSARERTGGDTEAFF
>TRBV9|TRBJ2-5
CASSRTSLQETQYF
>TRBV29-1|TRBJ1-2
CSFGSSNYGYTF
>TRBV19|TRBJ1-5
CASRAGVLSNQPQHF
>TRBV10-3|TRBJ1-5
CAISDEGSNQPQHF
>TRBV3-1|TRBJ1-2
CASSQEDYGYTF
>TRBV7-9|TRBJ2-5
CATDPLAGQETQYF
>TRBV4-1|TRBJ2-7
CASSQRQGLQDEQYF
>TRBV29-1|TRBJ2-5
CSVDSGGKETQYF
>TRBV7-8|TRBJ1-1
CASSHRDRTNTEAFF
>TRBV5-6|TRBJ1-1
CASSSWRNTEAFF
>TRBV19|TRBJ2-7
CASSVGQGREQYF
>TRBV20-1|TRBJ1-1
CSARGSRVDTEAFF
>TRBV14|TRBJ2-5
CASSRGARGETQYF
>TRBV4-2|TRBJ1-4
CASSQPGRRTLNEKLFF
>TRBV30|TRBJ1-1
CAWSAQGTEAFF
>TRBV9|TRBJ1-1
CASSVEGRDTGAFF
>TRBV5-6|TRBJ1-5
CASSLLQGELPQHF
>TRBV11-2|TRBJ1-5
CASSNPGSHQPQHF
>TRBV6-5|TRBJ2-7
CASRLGLAYYEQYF
>TRBV7-2|TRBJ1-1
CASTSGTGNTEAFF
>TRBV20-1|TRBJ2-7
CSATGTAHPYEQYF
>TRBV2|TRBJ1-3
CASSEGQTSGNTIYF
>TRBV7-2|TRBJ2-6
CASSVRLSGANVLTF
>TRBV20-1|TRBJ2-6
CSASQGRANVLTF
>TRBV5-1|TRBJ2-7
CASSLGDRGPYEQYF
>TRBV25-1|TRBJ1-5
CASSQTVERYQPQHF
>TRBV2|TRBJ1-4
CASSAGDRLNEKLFF